The rows below give T cell receptor beta chains drawn from one sample of a study of early T cells in non-severe SARS-CoV-2 infection. TCRdb processed the 5' RACE reads anew with MiXCR; each CDR3 protein has one entry. Of approximately 27,000 distinct CDR3 sequences listed, approximately 4.3% were seen once; the top ten hold around an eighth. Sequences were obtained from whole blood. These receptors were taken from an adult who was a healthcare worker with PCR-confirmed SARS-CoV-2 infection or an uninfected control (not recorded which). The CDR3 runs from the conserved cysteine through the conserved F or W. D genes are given only for firm matches. Only part of the rows carry a size: once, few, many, or a class if the clone is expanded.

many,TRBJ1-2,TRBV7-9,-,TGTGCCAGCAGCTTACAGGACGGCCCTGGCTATGGCTACACCTTC,CASSLQDGPGYGYTF
few,TRBJ2-3,TRBV28,TRBD2,TGTGCCAGCAGTCCTAGCGGGAGGGGGGGAGATACGCAGTATTTT,CASSPSGRGGDTQYF
few,TRBJ2-5,TRBV7-9,-,TGTGCCAGCAGCTTAGACGAGGCTGGGACCCAGTACTTC,CASSLDEAGTQYF
-,TRBJ2-5,TRBV6-5,-,TGTGCCAGCAGTTATTCGGCGACCCAGTACTTC,CASSYSATQYF
-,TRBJ2-5,TRBV5-4,-,TGTGCCAGCAGCGCCTACCAAGAGACCCAGTACTTC,CASSAYQETQYF
many,TRBJ2-6,TRBV11-2,-,TGTGCCAGCAGCGAGACCAACACTGACAACGTCCTGACTTTC,CASSETNTDNVLTF
many,TRBJ1-1,TRBV12-2,-,TGTGCAAGTCGCCTTTGGACGGACACTGAAGCTTTCTTT,CASRLWTDTEAFF
many,TRBJ2-3,TRBV19,-,TGTGCCAGTAGAGTGGTATCCTCCACAGATACGCAGTATTTT,CASRVVSSTDTQYF
-,TRBJ2-1,TRBV5-4,TRBD1,TGTGCCAGCAGCTATGGGACAGGGGTATACAATGAGCAGTTCTTC,CASSYGTGVYNEQFF
many,TRBJ1-4,TRBV11-2,-,TGTGCCAGCAGCCCACGAGGGGCCCCACGGGGAAAACTGTTTTTT,CASSPRGAPRGKLFF
-,TRBJ2-7,TRBV6-1,TRBD2,TGTGCCAGCAGTGCAGCTACTAGCGGACTCTCCTACGAGCAGTACTTC,CASSAATSGLSYEQYF
many,TRBJ1-1,TRBV2,TRBD1,TGTGCCAGCAGGGAACAGGGGGGCACTGAAGCTTTCTTT,CASREQGGTEAFF
many,TRBJ1-2,TRBV28,-,TGTGCCAGCAGTTTAGACGGGGGCGCTGTTGGCTACACCTTC,CASSLDGGAVGYTF
many,TRBJ2-3,TRBV28,-,TGTGCCAGCAGTTCCGGACTAAGCACAGATACGCAGTATTTT,CASSSGLSTDTQYF
many,TRBJ2-5,TRBV3-1,-,TGTGCCAGCAGCCTAAGGAGGGATCAAGAGACCCAGTACTTC,CASSLRRDQETQYF
many,TRBJ2-2,TRBV29-1,TRBD1,TGCAGCGGGACAGGAGCGAACACCGGGGAGCTGTTTTTT,CSGTGANTGELFF
many,TRBJ2-6,TRBV5-1,TRBD1,TGCGCCAGCAGCCAACAGGGGACTGGGGCCAACGTCCTGACTTTC,CASSQQGTGANVLTF
-,TRBJ2-2,TRBV24-1,-,TGTGCCACCAGTGATTTTGACACCGGGGAGCTGTTTTTT,CATSDFDTGELFF
-,TRBJ2-2,TRBV24-1,-,TGTGCCATCCGGGACCCCCATAAGGGGGAGCTGTTTTTT,CAIRDPHKGELFF
many,TRBJ1-1,TRBV28,-,TGTGCCAGCAGTGGGGTCGTGGCTGAAGCTTTCTTT,CASSGVVAEAFF
many,TRBJ2-1,TRBV5-1,TRBD1,TGCGCCAGCACCCTTAGACCGGGACAGGGAGAAAGCGAGCAGTTCTTC,CASTLRPGQGESEQFF
-,TRBJ2-2,TRBV4-1,-,TGCGCCAGCAGCCGGGCAGTCACCGGGGAGCTGTTTTTT,CASSRAVTGELFF
many,TRBJ2-7,TRBV7-2,TRBD2,TGTGCCAGCAGCACCTCGACTAGCGGTTACTACGAGCAGTACTTC,CASSTSTSGYYEQYF
-,TRBJ2-7,TRBV28,-,TGTGCCAGCAGTTTCGTCGCAGGATCATACGAGCAGTACTTC,CASSFVAGSYEQYF
many,TRBJ1-6,TRBV3-1,-,TGTGCCAGCAGTGGGAATTCACCCCTCCACTTT,CASSGNSPLHF
many,TRBJ2-7,TRBV28,TRBD1,TGTGCCAGCAGTTCCTGGGACAGGGAAAGTGACGAGCAGTACTTC,CASSSWDRESDEQYF
many,TRBJ2-7,TRBV29-1,-,TGCAGCGTAGGGGAAGGGATCGAGCAGTACTTC,CSVGEGIEQYF